This T cell receptor beta chain was documented in a study of shared T cell receptors in the human thymus. TCRdb keeps only in-frame clones here, not all; method: immunoSEQ multiplex PCR. Of 500,000 to 750,000 clones in the sample, around 89% were seen once. The trim removed 1 base at V and 9 bases at J, leaving 8 bases unmatched. CDR3 length equals 16 residues. Germline V gene lookup returns CDR1 SGHNT and CDR2 YYREEE (reference sequence). These data were likewise used in another study, on human thymus T cells. From that study: Samples came from healthy Finnish infants during open corrective cardiac surgery. Thymus pieces cut out during corrective heart surgery were the tissue that was used.

Source material: thymocytes. The chain recombines TRBV5-4 with TRBJ2-1; 12 nucleotides align to TRBD2. This sequence originates from a boy under two years old with a congenital heart defect. CDR3 amino acids: CASSLWASGRGSEQFF. For the CDR3, the DNA is TGTGCCAGCAGCTTGTGGGCTAGCGGGAGGGGAAGTGAGCAGTTCTTC.